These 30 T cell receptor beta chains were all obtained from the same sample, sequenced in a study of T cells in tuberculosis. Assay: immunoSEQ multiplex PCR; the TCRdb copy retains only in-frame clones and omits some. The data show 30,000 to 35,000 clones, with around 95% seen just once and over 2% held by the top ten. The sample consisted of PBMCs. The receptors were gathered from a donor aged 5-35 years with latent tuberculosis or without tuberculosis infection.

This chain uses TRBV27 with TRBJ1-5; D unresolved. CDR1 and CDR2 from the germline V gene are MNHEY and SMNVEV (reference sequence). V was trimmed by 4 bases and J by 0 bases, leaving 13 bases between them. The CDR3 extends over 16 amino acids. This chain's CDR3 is CASSSRATYSNQPQHF. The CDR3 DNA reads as TGTGCCAGCAGTTCAAGAGCGACCTATAGCAATCAGCCCCAGCATTTT.

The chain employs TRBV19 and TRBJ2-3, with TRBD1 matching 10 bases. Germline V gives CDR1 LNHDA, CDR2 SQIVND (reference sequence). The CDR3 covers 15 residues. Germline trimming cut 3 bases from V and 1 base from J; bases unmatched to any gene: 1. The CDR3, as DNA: TGTGCCAGTAGTATGGGGACAGGGGGCACAGATACGCAGTATTTT. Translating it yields CASSMGTGGTDTQYF.

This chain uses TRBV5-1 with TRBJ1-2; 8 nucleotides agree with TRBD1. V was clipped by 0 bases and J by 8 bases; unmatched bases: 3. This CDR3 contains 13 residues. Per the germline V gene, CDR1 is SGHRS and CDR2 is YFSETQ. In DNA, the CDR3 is TGCGCCAGCAGCTTGGCCAGGGGGCGCGGCTACACCTTC. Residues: CASSLARGRGYTF.

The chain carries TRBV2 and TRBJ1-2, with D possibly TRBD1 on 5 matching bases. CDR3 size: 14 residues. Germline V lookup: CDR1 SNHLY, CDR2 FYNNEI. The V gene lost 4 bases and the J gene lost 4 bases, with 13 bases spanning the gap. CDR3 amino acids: CASSGGGDFYGYTF. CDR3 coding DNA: TGTGCCAGCAGTGGTGGAGGGGACTTCTATGGCTACACCTTC.

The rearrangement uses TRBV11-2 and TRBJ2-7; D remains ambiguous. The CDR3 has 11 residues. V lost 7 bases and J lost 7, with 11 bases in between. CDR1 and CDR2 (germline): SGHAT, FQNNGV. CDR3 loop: CASKSAWEQYF. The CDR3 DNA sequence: TGTGCCAGCAAGAGCGCCTGGGAGCAGTACTTC.

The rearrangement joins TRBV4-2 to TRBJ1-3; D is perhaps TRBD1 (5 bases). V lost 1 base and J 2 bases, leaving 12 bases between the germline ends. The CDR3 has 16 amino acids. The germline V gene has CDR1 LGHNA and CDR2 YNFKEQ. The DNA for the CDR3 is TGTGCCAGCAGCCAAGTCCAGGGTAGCCCTGGAAACACCATATATTTT. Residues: CASSQVQGSPGNTIYF.

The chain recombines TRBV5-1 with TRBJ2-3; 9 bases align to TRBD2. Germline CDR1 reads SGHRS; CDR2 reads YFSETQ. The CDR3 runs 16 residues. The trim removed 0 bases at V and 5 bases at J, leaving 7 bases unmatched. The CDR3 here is CASSLDGSGRVDTQYF. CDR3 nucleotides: TGCGCCAGCAGCTTGGATGGTAGCGGGAGAGTAGATACGCAGTATTTT.

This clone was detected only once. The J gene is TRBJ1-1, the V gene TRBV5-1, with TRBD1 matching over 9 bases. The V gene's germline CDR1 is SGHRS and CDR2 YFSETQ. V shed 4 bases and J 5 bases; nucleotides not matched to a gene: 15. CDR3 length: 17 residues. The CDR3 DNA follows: TGCGCCAGCAGCAGCTTAGGACAGGGGAGTCGTCGGACTGAAGCTTTCTTT. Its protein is CASSSLGQGSRRTEAFF.

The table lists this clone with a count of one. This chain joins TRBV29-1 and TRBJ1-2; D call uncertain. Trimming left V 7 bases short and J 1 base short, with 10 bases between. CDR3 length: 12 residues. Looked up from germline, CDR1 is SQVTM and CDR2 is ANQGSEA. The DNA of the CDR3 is TGCAGCGCCCACGGGATTAACTATGGCTACACCTTC. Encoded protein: CSAHGINYGYTF.

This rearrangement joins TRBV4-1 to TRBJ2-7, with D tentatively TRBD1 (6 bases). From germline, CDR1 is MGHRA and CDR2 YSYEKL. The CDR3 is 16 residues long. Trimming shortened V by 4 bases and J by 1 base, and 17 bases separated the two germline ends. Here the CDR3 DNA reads TGCGCCAGCAGCCCCCTGATGACAGGTTCATCCTACGAGCAGTACTTC. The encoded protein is CASSPLMTGSSYEQYF.

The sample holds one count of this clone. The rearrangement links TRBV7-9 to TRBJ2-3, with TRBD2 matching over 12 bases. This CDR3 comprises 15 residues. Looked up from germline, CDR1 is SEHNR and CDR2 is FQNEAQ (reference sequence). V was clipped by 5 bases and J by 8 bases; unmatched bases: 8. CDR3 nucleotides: TGTGCCAGCAGCGCGGGACTAGCGGGTCGGGGTACGCAGTATTTT. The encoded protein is CASSAGLAGRGTQYF. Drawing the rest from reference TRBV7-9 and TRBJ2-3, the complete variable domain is DTGVSQNPRHKITKRGQNVTFRCDPISEHNRLYWYRQTLGQGPEFLTYFQNEAQLEKSRLLSDRFSAERPKGSFSTLEIQRTEQGDSAMYLCASSAGLAGRGTQYFGPGTRLTVL.

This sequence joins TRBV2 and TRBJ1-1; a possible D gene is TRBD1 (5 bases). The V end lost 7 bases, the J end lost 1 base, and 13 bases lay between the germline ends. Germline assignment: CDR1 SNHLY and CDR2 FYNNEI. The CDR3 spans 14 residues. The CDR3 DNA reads TGTGCCAGCACCCGCCGGGGGGGGAACACTGAAGCTTTCTTT. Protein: CASTRRGGNTEAFF.

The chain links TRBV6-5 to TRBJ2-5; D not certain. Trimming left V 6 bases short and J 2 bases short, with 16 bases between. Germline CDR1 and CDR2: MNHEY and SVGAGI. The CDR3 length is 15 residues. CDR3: CASRPQHQQQETQYF. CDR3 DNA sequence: TGTGCCAGCAGACCACAGCACCAACAACAAGAGACCCAGTACTTC.

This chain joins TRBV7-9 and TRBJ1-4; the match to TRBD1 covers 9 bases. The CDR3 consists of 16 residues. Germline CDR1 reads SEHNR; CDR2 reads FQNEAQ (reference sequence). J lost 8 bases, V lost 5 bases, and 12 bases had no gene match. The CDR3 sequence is CASSPGDRGWGEKLFF. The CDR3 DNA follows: TGTGCCAGCAGCCCAGGAGACAGGGGGTGGGGAGAAAAACTGTTTTTT. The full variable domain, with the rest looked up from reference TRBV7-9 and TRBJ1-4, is DTGVSQNPRHKITKRGQNVTFRCDPISEHNRLYWYRQTLGQGPEFLTYFQNEAQLEKSRLLSDRFSAERPKGSFSTLEIQRTEQGDSAMYLCASSPGDRGWGEKLFFGSGTQLSVL.

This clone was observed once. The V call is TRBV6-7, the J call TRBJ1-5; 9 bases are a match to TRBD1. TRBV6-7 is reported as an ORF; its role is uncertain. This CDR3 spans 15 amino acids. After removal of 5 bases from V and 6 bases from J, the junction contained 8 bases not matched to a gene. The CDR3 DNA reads TGTGCCAGCAGTATACCGGGACAGGGCAGTCAGCCCCAGCATTTT. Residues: CASSIPGQGSQPQHF.

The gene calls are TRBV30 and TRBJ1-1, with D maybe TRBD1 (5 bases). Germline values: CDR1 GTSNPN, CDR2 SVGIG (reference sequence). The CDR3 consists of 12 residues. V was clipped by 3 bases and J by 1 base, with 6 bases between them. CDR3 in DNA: TGTGCCTGGAGGGGGGGGAACACTGAAGCTTTCTTT. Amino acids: CAWRGGNTEAFF.

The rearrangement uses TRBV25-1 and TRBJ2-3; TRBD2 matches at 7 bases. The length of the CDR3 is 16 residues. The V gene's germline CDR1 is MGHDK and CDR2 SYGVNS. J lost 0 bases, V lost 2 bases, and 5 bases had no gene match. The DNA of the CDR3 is TGTGCCAGCAGTGAAGGGAGGGTCCCTAGCACAGATACGCAGTATTTT. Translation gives CASSEGRVPSTDTQYF. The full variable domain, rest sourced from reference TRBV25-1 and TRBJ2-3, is EADIYQTPRYLVIGTGKKITLECSQTMGHDKMYWYQQDPGMELHLIHYSYGVNSTEKGDLSSESTVSRIRTEHFPLTLESARPSHTSQYLCASSEGRVPSTDTQYFGPGTRLTVL.

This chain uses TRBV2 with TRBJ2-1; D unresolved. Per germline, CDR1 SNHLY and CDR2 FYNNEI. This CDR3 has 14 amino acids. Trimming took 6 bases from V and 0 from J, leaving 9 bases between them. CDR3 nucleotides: TGTGCCAGCAGACCAGGCAGCTCCTACAATGAGCAGTTCTTC. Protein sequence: CASRPGSSYNEQFF. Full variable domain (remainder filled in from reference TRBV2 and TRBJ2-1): EPEVTQTPSHQVTQMGQEVILRCVPISNHLYFYWYRQILGQKVEFLVSFYNNEISEKSEIFDDQFSVERPDGSNFTLKIRSTKLEDSAMYFCASRPGSSYNEQFFGPGTRLTVL.

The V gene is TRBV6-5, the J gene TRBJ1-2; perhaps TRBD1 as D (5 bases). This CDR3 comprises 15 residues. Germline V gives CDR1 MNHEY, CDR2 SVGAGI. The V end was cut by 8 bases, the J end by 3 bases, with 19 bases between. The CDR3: CASQSPRELDYGYTF. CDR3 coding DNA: TGTGCCAGCCAATCGCCCAGGGAACTTGACTATGGCTACACCTTC.

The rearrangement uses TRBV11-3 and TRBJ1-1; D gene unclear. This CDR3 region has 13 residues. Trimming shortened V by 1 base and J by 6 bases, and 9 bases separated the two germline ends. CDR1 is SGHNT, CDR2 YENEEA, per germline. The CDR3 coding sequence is TGTGCCAGCAGCTTAGGGGCATCTTCTGAAGCTTTCTTT. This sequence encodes CASSLGASSEAFF.

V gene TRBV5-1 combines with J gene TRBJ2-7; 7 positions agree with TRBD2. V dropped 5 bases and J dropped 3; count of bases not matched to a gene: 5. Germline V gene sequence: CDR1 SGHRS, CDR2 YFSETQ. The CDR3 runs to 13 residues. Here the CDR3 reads CASSKERDYEQYF. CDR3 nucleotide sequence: TGCGCCAGCAGTAAGGAGCGGGACTACGAGCAGTACTTC.

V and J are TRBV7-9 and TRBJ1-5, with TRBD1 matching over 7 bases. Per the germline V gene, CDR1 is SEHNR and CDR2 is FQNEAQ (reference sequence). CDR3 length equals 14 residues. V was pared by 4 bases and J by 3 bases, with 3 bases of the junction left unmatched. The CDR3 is CASSSDRANQPQHF. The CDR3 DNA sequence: TGTGCCAGCAGCTCCGACAGGGCCAATCAGCCCCAGCATTTT.

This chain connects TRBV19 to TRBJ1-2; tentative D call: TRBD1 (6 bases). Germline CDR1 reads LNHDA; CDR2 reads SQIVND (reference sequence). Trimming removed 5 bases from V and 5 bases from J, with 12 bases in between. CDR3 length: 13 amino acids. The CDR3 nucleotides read TGTGCCAGTAGTGCGACAGGAAATTATGGCTACACCTTC. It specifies CASSATGNYGYTF.

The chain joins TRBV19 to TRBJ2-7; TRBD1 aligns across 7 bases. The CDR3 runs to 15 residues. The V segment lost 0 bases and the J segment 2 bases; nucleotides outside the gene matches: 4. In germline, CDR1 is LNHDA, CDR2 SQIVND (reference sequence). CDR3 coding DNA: TGTGCCAGTAGTATAGAGACAGGGAACACCTACGAGCAGTACTTC. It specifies CASSIETGNTYEQYF. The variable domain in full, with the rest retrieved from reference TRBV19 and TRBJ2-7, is DGGITQSPKYLFRKEGQNVTLSCEQNLNHDAMYWYRQDPGQGLRLIYYSQIVNDFQKGDIAEGYSVSREKKESFPLTVTSAQKNPTAFYLCASSIETGNTYEQYFGPGTRLTVT.

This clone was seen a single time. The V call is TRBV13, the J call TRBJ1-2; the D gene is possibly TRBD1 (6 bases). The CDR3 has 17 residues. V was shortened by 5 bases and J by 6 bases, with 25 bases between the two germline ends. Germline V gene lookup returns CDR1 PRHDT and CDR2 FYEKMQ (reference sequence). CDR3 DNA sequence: TGTGCCAGCAGCGCAACGAACAGGGCAAACTCATTCGATGGCTACACCTTC. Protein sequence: CASSATNRANSFDGYTF.

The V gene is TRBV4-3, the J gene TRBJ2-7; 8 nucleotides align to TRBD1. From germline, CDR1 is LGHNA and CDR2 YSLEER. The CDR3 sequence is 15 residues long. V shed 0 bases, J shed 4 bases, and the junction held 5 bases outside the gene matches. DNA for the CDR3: TGCGCCAGCAGCCAAGACCCAGGGGGCATGTACGAGCAGTACTTC. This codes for CASSQDPGGMYEQYF.

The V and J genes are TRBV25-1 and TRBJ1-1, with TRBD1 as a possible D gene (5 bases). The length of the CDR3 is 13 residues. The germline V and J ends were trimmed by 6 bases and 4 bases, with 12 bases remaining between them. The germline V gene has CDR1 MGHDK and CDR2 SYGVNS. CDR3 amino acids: CASRSGGGTEAFF. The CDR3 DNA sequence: TGTGCCAGCAGGAGTGGCGGGGGCACTGAAGCTTTCTTT. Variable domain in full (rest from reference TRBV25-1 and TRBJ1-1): EADIYQTPRYLVIGTGKKITLECSQTMGHDKMYWYQQDPGMELHLIHYSYGVNSTEKGDLSSESTVSRIRTEHFPLTLESARPSHTSQYLCASRSGGGTEAFFGQGTRLTVV.

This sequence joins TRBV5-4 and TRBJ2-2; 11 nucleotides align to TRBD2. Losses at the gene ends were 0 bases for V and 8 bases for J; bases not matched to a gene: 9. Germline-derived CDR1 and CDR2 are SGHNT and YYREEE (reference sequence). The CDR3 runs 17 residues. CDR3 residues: CASSLAGLAGGRGELFF. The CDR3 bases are TGTGCCAGCAGCTTGGCCGGGCTAGCGGGAGGCAGAGGGGAGCTGTTTTTT.

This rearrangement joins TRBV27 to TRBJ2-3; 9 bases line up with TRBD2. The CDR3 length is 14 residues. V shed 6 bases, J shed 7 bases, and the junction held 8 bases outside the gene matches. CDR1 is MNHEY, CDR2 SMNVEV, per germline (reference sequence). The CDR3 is CASRDSGSLNTQYF. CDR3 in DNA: TGTGCCAGCAGAGATAGCGGGAGTTTGAATACGCAGTATTTT.

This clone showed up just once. The CDR3, as DNA: TGCGCCAGCAGCCAAGCCGGGAACTATGGCTACACCTTC. Its protein product is CASSQAGNYGYTF. J is TRBJ1-2 and V is TRBV4-1; D gene ambiguous. V lost 1 base to trimming and J lost 2 bases, with 5 bases between them. The CDR3 is made up of 13 amino acids. Per germline, CDR1 MGHRA and CDR2 YSYEKL.